This TCR beta chain was profiled in a study of cytomegalovirus exposure and HLA in healthy donors. This CDR3 spans 15 amino acids. The V gene's germline CDR1 is MGHDK and CDR2 SYGVNS. V was pared by 3 bases and J by 1 base, with 3 bases of the junction left unmatched. Regarding this clone: The target antigen is unknown.

The PCR ran on 60 Vbeta and 13 Jbeta primers. Assay used: immunoSEQ multiplex PCR; TCRdb lists only in-frame clones, some missing. The table records 150,000 to 200,000 clones, roughly 71% of them present only once. Study-level findings and limits: Researchers reported from a later analysis that most CMV-associated TCR beta chains appeared HLA-restricted. In all likelihood, a cluster of highly shared sequence variants was a sequencing artifact. Accounts indicate the classifier identified cytomegalovirus status with strong specificity and sensitivity.

The V gene is TRBV25-1, the J gene TRBJ1-1, with 9 nucleotides matching TRBD1. The clonotype was recovered from a woman aged 45-59 years in good health and CMV-seropositive. Sequencing was done on a sample of PBMCs. The DNA of the CDR3 is TGTGCCAGCAGTGAGACAGGGGGAGGGAACACTGAAGCTTTCTTT. Encoded protein: CASSETGGGNTEAFF.